These T cell receptor beta chains were read from a single sample in a study of regulatory T cells in long-lasting Graves disease. TCRdb passed the multiplex PCR reads through MiXCR, listing each CDR3 protein once. The sample has 350,000 to 450,000 distinct CDR3 sequences; roughly 25% are singletons. The source was peripheral blood mononuclear cells (PBMCs), collected when the disease was refractory, from a patient treated with antithyroid drugs. Every receptor here comes from a middle-aged woman with Graves disease. The CDR3 runs from the conserved cysteine through the conserved F or W. Each record gives: V gene, D gene, clone size, J gene, CDR3 protein, CDR3 DNA. A D gene is named only where the DNA matches it firmly. Not every row has a clone size; where given, it reads once, few, many or a size class.

V: TRBV20-1
D: .
size: .
J: TRBJ1-5
CDR3: CSASQGFLSNQPQHF
DNA: TGCAGTGCTAGTCAAGGTTTCCTTAGCAATCAGCCCCAGCATTTT

V: TRBV5-1
D: .
size: .
J: TRBJ1-1
CDR3: CASSWTPTLRDVNTEAFF
DNA: TGCGCCAGCAGCTGGACGCCCACTCTTCGGGACGTCAACACTGAAGCTTTCTTT

V: TRBV20-1
D: .
size: many
J: TRBJ2-7
CDR3: CSARGNPSEQYF
DNA: TGCAGTGCTAGGGGGAACCCCAGCGAGCAGTACTTC

V: TRBV28
D: .
size: .
J: TRBJ1-6
CDR3: CASSFPNDRGNLHF
DNA: TGTGCCAGCAGTTTCCCCAACGACCGGGGGAACCTCCACTTT

V: TRBV27
D: .
size: few
J: TRBJ2-3
CDR3: CASSPVIVGISTDTQYF
DNA: TGTGCCAGCAGTCCAGTGATTGTCGGGATTAGCACAGATACGCAGTATTTT

V: TRBV28
D: TRBD1
size: .
J: TRBJ2-3
CDR3: CASSQPSGGRRADTQYF
DNA: TGTGCCAGCAGCCAGCCCTCAGGGGGCCGAAGAGCAGATACGCAGTATTTT

V: TRBV25-1
D: .
size: many
J: TRBJ1-5
CDR3: CASSESSGNQPQHF
DNA: TGTGCCAGCAGTGAGTCCAGTGGCAATCAGCCCCAGCATTTT

V: TRBV29-1
D: TRBD1
size: .
J: TRBJ2-3
CDR3: CSVDLTGGVTDTQYF
DNA: TGCAGCGTTGACTTGACAGGGGGCGTAACAGATACGCAGTATTTT

V: TRBV12-3/TRBV12-4
D: TRBD2
size: many
J: TRBJ2-5
CDR3: CASSWTSGREETQYF
DNA: TGTGCCAGCAGCTGGACTAGCGGGAGGGAAGAGACCCAGTACTTC

V: TRBV7-8
D: TRBD2
size: .
J: TRBJ2-2
CDR3: CASSLRRLAGASNTGELFF
DNA: TGTGCCAGCAGCTTGCGGAGACTAGCGGGAGCGTCGAACACCGGGGAGCTGTTTTTT

V: TRBV20-1
D: .
size: .
J: TRBJ2-2
CDR3: CSARGLPRDTGELFF
DNA: TGCAGTGCTAGAGGACTGCCGAGAGACACCGGGGAGCTGTTTTTT

V: TRBV28
D: .
size: many
J: TRBJ2-7
CDR3: CASSYLTPRNLKTYEQYF
DNA: TGTGCCAGCAGTTACCTAACCCCCAGAAACCTAAAGACCTACGAGCAGTACTTC

V: TRBV11-2
D: .
size: many
J: TRBJ1-5
CDR3: CASSLDVEGRGPSPQHF
DNA: TGTGCCAGCAGCTTAGATGTTGAGGGTCGCGGTCCCTCGCCCCAGCATTTT

V: TRBV20-1
D: .
size: few
J: TRBJ2-1
CDR3: CSARDLEHEQFF
DNA: TGCAGTGCTAGAGATTTAGAACATGAGCAGTTCTTC

V: TRBV6-2/TRBV6-3
D: .
size: few
J: TRBJ2-7
CDR3: CASSYQAGYEQYF
DNA: TGTGCCAGCAGTTACCAGGCGGGCTACGAGCAGTACTTC

V: TRBV4-1
D: TRBD2
size: .
J: TRBJ2-7
CDR3: CASSLLALAGSYEQYF
DNA: TGCGCCAGCAGCCTCTTAGCTCTAGCGGGATCCTACGAGCAGTACTTC

V: TRBV6-1
D: TRBD1
size: many
J: TRBJ2-7
CDR3: CASKRDRENSYEQYF
DNA: TGTGCCAGCAAACGGGACAGGGAAAACTCCTACGAGCAGTACTTC

V: TRBV11-2
D: TRBD2
size: .
J: TRBJ2-1
CDR3: CASSSQLAGGVNEQFF
DNA: TGTGCCAGCAGCTCGCAACTAGCGGGAGGGGTCAATGAGCAGTTCTTC

V: TRBV28
D: TRBD1
size: .
J: TRBJ1-1
CDR3: CASSPVRTGILNTEAFF
DNA: TGTGCCAGCTCACCGGTCCGGACAGGGATACTGAACACTGAAGCTTTCTTT

V: TRBV7-9
D: TRBD2
size: .
J: TRBJ2-1
CDR3: CASSGQNGLAGNYNEQFF
DNA: TGTGCCAGCAGCGGACAAAACGGACTAGCGGGTAACTACAATGAGCAGTTCTTC

V: TRBV28
D: .
size: .
J: TRBJ1-5
CDR3: CASSLRGLYSNQPQHF
DNA: TGTGCCAGCAGTTTACGGGGATTATATAGCAATCAGCCCCAGCATTTT

V: TRBV20-1
D: .
size: .
J: TRBJ1-4
CDR3: CSAVRRKSEKLFF
DNA: TGCAGTGCTGTCAGGAGGAAATCTGAAAAACTGTTTTTT

V: TRBV20-1
D: .
size: few
J: TRBJ2-7
CDR3: CSARSRQSYEQYF
DNA: TGCAGTGCTAGGAGCCGACAGTCCTACGAGCAGTACTTC

V: TRBV9
D: TRBD2
size: few
J: TRBJ2-7
CDR3: CASSVWPSGAYEQYF
DNA: TGTGCCAGCAGCGTATGGCCTAGCGGTGCCTACGAGCAGTACTTC

V: TRBV5-1
D: TRBD2
size: .
J: TRBJ2-7
CDR3: CASSLSLAGAVYEQYF
DNA: TGCGCCAGCAGCTTAAGTCTAGCGGGAGCGGTGTACGAGCAGTACTTC

V: TRBV11-2
D: .
size: many
J: TRBJ2-7
CDR3: CASSLDYRYEQYF
DNA: TGTGCCAGCAGCTTAGACTATCGGTACGAGCAGTACTTC

V: TRBV11-2
D: TRBD1
size: many
J: TRBJ2-5
CDR3: CASSTSVDRGETQYF
DNA: TGTGCCAGCAGCACATCAGTGGACAGGGGAGAGACCCAGTACTTC

V: TRBV7-6
D: .
size: once
J: TRBJ2-5
CDR3: CASSRTGFHAETQYF
DNA: TGTGCCAGCAGCCGCACAGGATTCCATGCCGAGACCCAGTACTTC

V: TRBV6-1
D: .
size: many
J: TRBJ1-1
CDR3: CASIRPLWTLGRAEAFF
DNA: TGTGCCAGCATTCGCCCTTTGTGGACCCTCGGACGAGCTGAAGCTTTCTTT

V: TRBV7-9
D: .
size: .
J: TRBJ1-2
CDR3: CASSDGGYRAGYGYTF
DNA: TGTGCCAGCAGCGACGGTGGTTACAGGGCTGGCTATGGCTACACCTTC

V: TRBV15
D: TRBD2
size: many
J: TRBJ2-5
CDR3: CATSRRSGIQETQYF
DNA: TGTGCCACCAGCAGACGTAGCGGGATACAAGAGACCCAGTACTTC

V: TRBV29-1
D: TRBD2
size: .
J: TRBJ2-2
CDR3: CSVRGGLRGPGTGELFF
DNA: TGCAGCGTCCGGGGGGGCTTACGAGGGCCAGGGACCGGGGAGCTGTTTTTT

V: TRBV27
D: TRBD1
size: .
J: TRBJ2-2
CDR3: CASRRQGSLVTGELFF
DNA: TGTGCCAGCAGACGACAGGGAAGTCTGGTCACCGGGGAGCTGTTTTTT

V: TRBV20-1
D: .
size: few
J: TRBJ1-6
CDR3: CSARDGWGNNSPLHF
DNA: TGCAGTGCTAGAGACGGGTGGGGAAATAATTCACCCCTCCACTTT

V: TRBV28
D: TRBD2
size: many
J: TRBJ2-7
CDR3: CASSLFSAGGDEQYF
DNA: TGTGCCAGCAGTTTATTTAGCGCGGGAGGAGACGAGCAGTACTTC

V: TRBV7-9
D: .
size: .
J: TRBJ1-5
CDR3: CASSRGPPQPQHF
DNA: TGTGCCAGCTCCAGAGGTCCGCCTCAGCCCCAGCATTTT

V: TRBV3-1
D: TRBD1
size: few
J: TRBJ1-4
CDR3: CASSQTRDSKNEKLFF
DNA: TGTGCCAGCAGCCAAACCCGGGACAGCAAAAATGAAAAACTGTTTTTT

V: TRBV28
D: .
size: many
J: TRBJ1-1
CDR3: CASSLGGRPTEAFF
DNA: TGTGCCAGCAGTTTAGGTGGCAGGCCCACTGAAGCTTTCTTT

V: TRBV3-1
D: TRBD2
size: few
J: TRBJ2-5
CDR3: CASSQETSGSLTQYF
DNA: TGTGCCAGCAGCCAAGAAACTAGCGGGAGTTTAACCCAGTACTTC

V: TRBV3-1
D: TRBD1
size: many
J: TRBJ1-1
CDR3: CASSQGTGGTEAFF
DNA: TGTGCCAGCAGCCAAGGGACAGGGGGCACTGAAGCTTTCTTT

V: TRBV7-8
D: .
size: many
J: TRBJ2-5
CDR3: CASSPKDGQETQYF
DNA: TGTGCCAGCAGCCCAAAAGACGGCCAAGAGACCCAGTACTTC

V: TRBV25-1
D: .
size: .
J: TRBJ1-4
CDR3: CASSENTGIEKLFF
DNA: TGTGCCAGCAGTGAAAACACAGGGATTGAAAAACTGTTTTTT

V: TRBV18
D: .
size: .
J: TRBJ2-7
CDR3: CASSPGDFAYEQYF
DNA: TGTGCCAGCTCACCGGGGGACTTTGCCTACGAGCAGTACTTC

V: TRBV29-1
D: TRBD2
size: many
J: TRBJ2-5
CDR3: CSVTLSGKETQYF
DNA: TGCAGCGTTACCCTCAGCGGGAAGGAGACCCAGTACTTC

V: TRBV28
D: .
size: many
J: TRBJ1-2
CDR3: CASSTATINYGYTF
DNA: TGTGCCAGCAGTACGGCGACAATTAACTATGGCTACACCTTC

V: TRBV2
D: .
size: few
J: TRBJ2-6
CDR3: CASSVRSGANVLTF
DNA: TGTGCCAGCAGTGTACGGTCTGGGGCCAACGTCCTGACTTTC

V: TRBV28
D: .
size: .
J: TRBJ2-3
CDR3: CASSLSPPLADTQYF
DNA: TGTGCCAGCAGTTTGTCTCCCCCACTAGCCGATACGCAGTATTTT

V: TRBV5-4
D: .
size: few
J: TRBJ1-1
CDR3: CASSPGTPTYTEAFF
DNA: TGTGCCAGCAGCCCTGGGACTCCTACGTACACTGAAGCTTTCTTT

V: TRBV28
D: .
size: many
J: TRBJ1-4
CDR3: CASNLGGMGEKLFF
DNA: TGTGCCAGCAACCTAGGGGGGATGGGGGAAAAACTGTTTTTT

V: TRBV4-1
D: .
size: few
J: TRBJ2-7
CDR3: CASSQIQGGLYEQYF
DNA: TGCGCCAGCAGCCAAATACAGGGAGGGCTCTACGAGCAGTACTTC

V: TRBV10-3
D: .
size: .
J: TRBJ2-3
CDR3: CAISSSTDTKYF
DNA: TGTGCCATCAGTTCTAGCACAGATACGAAGTATTTT

V: TRBV5-1
D: .
size: few
J: TRBJ2-7
CDR3: CASSLMTDPQGEQYF
DNA: TGCGCCAGCAGCCTGATGACGGATCCCCAAGGAGAGCAGTACTTC

V: TRBV19
D: .
size: few
J: TRBJ1-2
CDR3: CASSIDRLSGYTF
DNA: TGTGCCAGTAGTATAGATCGTCTCAGTGGCTACACCTTC

V: TRBV29-1
D: .
size: many
J: TRBJ1-1
CDR3: CSVEEVWDTRNTEAFF
DNA: TGCAGCGTTGAAGAGGTATGGGACACACGGAACACTGAAGCTTTCTTT

V: TRBV6-1
D: TRBD1
size: many
J: TRBJ2-5
CDR3: CASSNPTGANQETQYF
DNA: TGTGCCAGCAGTAATCCGACAGGGGCTAACCAAGAGACCCAGTACTTC